The T cell receptor beta chain described here comes from a study of graft-versus-host responses after intestinal transplantation. As for the study in general: As for transplant type, recipients had multivisceral, liver-intestinal, or isolated intestinal grafts. Every one of the recipients received anti-thymocyte globulin induction and afterwards took tacrolimus and steroids for about 3 years.

Plates contained roughly 200,000 CFSE-labeled responder cells and roughly 200,000 irradiated, violet-dye-labeled stimulator cells. At the end of the reaction, proliferating CFSE-low CD3+CD4+ and CD3+CD8+ responders were sorted. Overall study results and limits: Researchers found GvH clones in recipient marrow, and some showed up first in ileum or blood.

Repertoires were generated with immunoSEQ multiplex PCR, while TCRdb's copy carries only in-frame clones and drops some. Of 17,000 or so clones in the sample, around two fifths are singletons; the top ten hold about 3.7%. This sequence originates from a human patient who received an intestinal transplant. This material consisted of alloreactive CD8+ T cells from a mixed lymphocyte reaction culture, taken before intestinal transplant. Described subset: CFSE-low proliferating T cells sorted from roughly six-day pre-transplant mixed lymphocyte reaction (GvH or HvG direction).

The CDR3 is CASSKTDNSPLHF. The CDR3 DNA follows: TGTGCCAGCAGCAAAACTGACAATTCACCCCTCCACTTT. V is TRBV21-1 and J is TRBJ1-6. TRBV21-1 corresponds to a pseudogene. This CDR3 has 13 amino acids.